Presented here are 30 T cell receptor beta chains from one specimen sequenced in a study of CD8 T cells in Susac syndrome. Reverse transcription of about 0.5 to 1 ug RNA was carried out with random hexamers. One entry per CDR3 protein, called by TCRdb with MiXCR from the immunoSEQ multiplex PCR reads. Of about 190,000 distinct CDR3 sequences listed, roughly nine tenths were seen once; the top ten hold 0.087%. Sequenced material: CD4+ T cells from PBMCs. Receptors originate from a human donor with Susac syndrome.

The V and J genes are TRBV18 and TRBJ2-3; D may correspond to TRBD1 or TRBD2 (5 bases each). The CDR3 loop spans 14 amino acids. Trimming removed 5 bases from V and 5 bases from J, with 14 bases in between. Germline lookup yields CDR1 KGHSH and CDR2 LQKENI. The CDR3 bases are TGTGCCAGCTCATCGTTAGATGGGGGAGATACGCAGTATTTT. As protein: CASSSLDGGDTQYF.

The rearrangement links TRBV7-9 to TRBJ1-2; D might be TRBD1 (5 bases). Germline V CDR1 and CDR2: SEHNR, FQNEAQ (reference sequence). The CDR3 totals 17 residues. Trimming removed 0 bases at V and 7 bases at J, with 21 bases between. This chain's CDR3 is CASSLAQGTSGVSGYTF. The CDR3 bases are TGTGCCAGCAGCTTAGCCCAAGGGACCTCGGGCGTGAGTGGCTACACCTTC.

The gene calls are TRBV30 and TRBJ2-5; 8 nucleotides align to TRBD1. The germline V gene has CDR1 GTSNPN and CDR2 SVGIG (reference sequence). The ends lost 1 base at V and 5 bases at J; junction bases unmatched: 0. The CDR3 runs to 12 residues. The DNA for the CDR3 is TGTGCCTGGAGTGGGACAGGGGAGACCCAGTACTTC. Translation gives CAWSGTGETQYF.

The chain joins TRBV3-1 to TRBJ1-2; D is perhaps TRBD1 (6 bases). From germline, CDR1 is LGHDT and CDR2 YNNKEL (reference sequence). V lost 0 bases and J lost 6, with 11 bases in between. CDR3 length equals 14 residues. CDR3: CASSQERQGHGYTF. For the CDR3, the DNA is TGTGCCAGCAGCCAAGAGAGGCAGGGGCATGGCTACACCTTC.

The chain uses TRBV4-1 and TRBJ2-1; D is undetermined. Per the germline V gene, CDR1 is MGHRA and CDR2 is YSYEKL. The CDR3 runs 15 residues. Trimming shortened V by 1 base and J by 7 bases, and 14 bases separated the two germline ends. The CDR3 DNA sequence: TGCGCCAGCAGCCAAGGATTGCGCCAGAGGAATGAGCAGTTCTTC. It codes for CASSQGLRQRNEQFF.

CDR3 amino acids: CSARVERGPYEQYF. The DNA of the CDR3 is TGCAGTGCTAGAGTAGAGCGGGGTCCCTACGAGCAGTACTTC. The chain joins TRBV20-1 to TRBJ2-7, with 7 bases matching TRBD2. V dropped 1 base and J dropped 2; count of bases not matched to a gene: 5. The germline V gene has CDR1 DFQATT and CDR2 SNEGSKA (reference sequence). The CDR3 consists of 14 residues.

The sample holds a few counts of this clonotype. The junction and the germline gene differ at one end; a read error may be behind it. V usage is TRBV5-1 and J usage is TRBJ2-7; D assignment may be TRBD1 or TRBD2 (5 bases each). CDR3 size: 13 residues. The germline gives CDR1 SGHRS, CDR2 YFSETQ. As DNA, the CDR3 is TGCGCCAGCAGCTTGATCGGGACCCCGGAGCCGTACTTC. It codes for CASSLIGTPEPYF.

The rearrangement uses TRBV20-1 and TRBJ2-1, with TRBD1 as a possible D gene (5 bases). V dropped 3 bases and J dropped 6 bases, with 12 bases sitting between them. The CDR3 is 13 residues long. Per the germline V gene, CDR1 is DFQATT and CDR2 is SNEGSKA (reference sequence). CDR3 nucleotides: TGCAGTGCTAGTCGCCCAGGGATCAATGAGCAGTTCTTC. Its protein product is CSASRPGINEQFF.

In its sample, this clonotype was seen once. The chain is built from TRBV5-1 and TRBJ2-6, with a tentative D call TRBD2 (5 bases). Germline values: CDR1 SGHRS, CDR2 YFSETQ. CDR3 length: 16 amino acids. Between the trimmed V and J ends, which lost 0 bases and 0 bases, there was a span of 7 bases. Here the CDR3 DNA reads TGCGCCAGCAGCTTGGGAGGACTCTCTGGGGCCAACGTCCTGACTTTC. Protein sequence: CASSLGGLSGANVLTF. Full variable domain (remainder filled in from reference TRBV5-1 and TRBJ2-6): KAGVTQTPRYLIKTRGQQVTLSCSPISGHRSVSWYQQTPGQGLQFLFEYFSETQRNKGNFPGRFSGRQFSNSRSEMNVSTLELGDSALYLCASSLGGLSGANVLTFGAGSRLTVL.

Points on this clonotype: At one boundary the junction diverges from the germline segment, which might be a read error. This chain joins TRBV7-9 and TRBJ2-3; 7 positions match TRBD1. Germline lookup yields CDR1 SEHNR and CDR2 FQNEAQ (reference sequence). There are 15 residues in the CDR3. CDR3 coding DNA: TGTGCCAGCACCTTAGTACAGGGGCACACAGATACGCAGTATTTT. It is translated as CASTLVQGHTDTQYF.

This sequence joins TRBV3-1 and TRBJ2-7, with TRBD2 matching over 7 bases. V trimming: 3 bases; J trimming: 0 bases; junction bases outside the gene matches: 5. This CDR3 comprises 15 residues. Germline V gives CDR1 LGHDT, CDR2 YNNKEL (reference sequence). Written as DNA, the CDR3 is TGTGCCAGCAGCCACGAGCGGGGTGTCTCCTACGAGCAGTACTTC. Amino acids: CASSHERGVSYEQYF.

The chain couples TRBV5-1 to TRBJ2-7; no definite D call. Trimming pared 5 bases from V and 3 bases from J, leaving 18 bases between. The CDR3 contains 15 residues. The V gene's germline CDR1 is SGHRS and CDR2 YFSETQ. CDR3 region: CASRSVGSASYEQYF. CDR3 in DNA: TGCGCCAGCAGATCGGTCGGCAGTGCGAGCTACGAGCAGTACTTC.

The CDR3 coding sequence is TGCGCCAGCAGCTTTGGCGGGAGGGCCGTGGATACGCAGTATTTT. This codes for CASSFGGRAVDTQYF. This chain links TRBV5-1 with TRBJ2-3; 9 bases map to TRBD2. This CDR3 comprises 15 residues. V gave up 2 bases and J gave up 6 bases; unmatched junction bases: 7. Germline V gene sequence: CDR1 SGHRS, CDR2 YFSETQ.

V gene TRBV5-1 combines with J gene TRBJ1-1, with D possibly being TRBD1 (5 bases). Germline-derived CDR1 and CDR2 are SGHRS and YFSETQ. The CDR3 has 14 amino acids. V was cut by 3 bases and J by 0 bases, with 9 bases left in between. The CDR3 coding sequence is TGCGCCAGCAGCTCCGACAGCCTGAACACTGAAGCTTTCTTT. This translates into CASSSDSLNTEAFF.

The CDR3 region has the DNA TGTGCCAGCAGCGCCGGGGCCAGCGGCAATCAGCCCCAGCATTTT. Translated, it gives CASSAGASGNQPQHF. The chain has TRBV11-2 and TRBJ1-5, with a possible D match to TRBD1 (5 bases). V lost 5 bases to trimming and J lost 2 bases, with 13 bases between them. Germline CDR1 reads SGHAT; CDR2 reads FQNNGV. This CDR3 has 15 amino acids.

This clonotype was recorded only once. The chain carries TRBV2 and TRBJ1-2; TRBD1 might be the D (5 bases). Trimming removed 6 bases from V and 7 bases from J, with 15 bases in between. This CDR3 comprises 13 residues. Germline CDR1 and CDR2: SNHLY and FYNNEI. CDR3 loop: CASSPQGPGGYTF. As DNA, the CDR3 is TGTGCCAGCAGCCCCCAGGGTCCGGGTGGCTACACCTTC.

The chain couples TRBV6-1 to TRBJ2-5; perhaps TRBD2 as D (7 bases). The ends were cut back, 3 bases at V and 4 bases at J, with 15 bases in the middle. Looked up from germline, CDR1 is MNHNS and CDR2 is SASEGT. This CDR3 region has 15 residues. The CDR3 DNA follows: TGTGCCAGCAGTGATGGAGGGGGGGCCCCAGAGACCCAGTACTTC. Residues: CASSDGGGAPETQYF.

The genes are TRBV7-9 and TRBJ2-1, with TRBD1 identical over 10 bases. The length of the CDR3 is 15 residues. V lost 4 bases to trimming and J lost 4 bases; unmatched junction nucleotides: 4. Per the germline V gene, CDR1 is SEHNR and CDR2 is FQNEAQ (reference sequence). CDR3 region: CASSYGQGGYNEQFF. CDR3 nucleotide sequence: TGTGCCAGCAGCTACGGACAGGGGGGATACAATGAGCAGTTCTTC.

The chain joins TRBV2 to TRBJ2-4, with D possibly TRBD1 on 5 matching bases. V was clipped by 4 bases and J by 0 bases, with 13 bases between them. The CDR3 is 16 residues long. CDR1 and CDR2 from the germline V gene are SNHLY and FYNNEI. This chain's CDR3 is CASSVSGAIAKNIQYF. The CDR3 region has the DNA TGTGCCAGCAGTGTGAGTGGGGCAATAGCCAAAAACATTCAGTACTTC.

The chain has TRBV6-5 and TRBJ1-2; D may be TRBD1 (5 bases). Trimming pared 2 bases from V and 6 bases from J, leaving 16 bases between. Germline CDR1 and CDR2: MNHEY and SVGAGI. The CDR3 covers 15 residues. CDR3 DNA sequence: TGTGCCAGCAGTTACCTCCTAGGGACCCGGGATGGCTACACCTTC. Translated, it gives CASSYLLGTRDGYTF.

The chain joins TRBV6-1 to TRBJ2-7; D is uncertain. Germline loops: CDR1 MNHNS, CDR2 SASEGT. V lost 7 bases and J lost 0, with 7 bases in between. The CDR3 spans 12 residues. In nucleotides, the CDR3 is TGTGCCAGCAACAAGAGCTCCTACGAGCAGTACTTC. As protein: CASNKSSYEQYF.

This clonotype was counted only a few times. J is TRBJ2-7 and V is TRBV13, with D unclear. From germline, CDR1 is PRHDT and CDR2 FYEKMQ (reference sequence). The CDR3 runs to 14 residues. The germline V and J ends were trimmed by 2 bases and 4 bases, with 12 bases remaining between them. The CDR3 sequence is CASSLRDVRYEQYF. CDR3 sequence (DNA): TGTGCCAGCAGCTTACGCGACGTCCGTTACGAGCAGTACTTC.

The V call is TRBV5-1, the J call TRBJ2-3, with D possibly TRBD1 on 6 matching bases. The V end lost 9 bases, the J end lost 4 bases, and 12 bases lay between the germline ends. Germline V CDR1 and CDR2: SGHRS, YFSETQ. CDR3 length: 12 residues. DNA for the CDR3: TGCGCCACCAGGGACACCGCAGATACGCAGTATTTT. It translates to CATRDTADTQYF. The full variable domain, its missing parts supplied by reference TRBV5-1 and TRBJ2-3, is KAGVTQTPRYLIKTRGQQVTLSCSPISGHRSVSWYQQTPGQGLQFLFEYFSETQRNKGNFPGRFSGRQFSNSRSEMNVSTLELGDSALYLCATRDTADTQYFGPGTRLTVL.

In this sample, this clonotype turned up once. The chain combines TRBV12-3 or TRBV12-4 with TRBJ2-2; D unresolved. V lost 7 bases and J 4 bases, leaving 19 bases between the germline ends. This CDR3 comprises 16 residues. The CDR3 sequence: CASNLNAPLFTGELFF. The DNA for the CDR3 is TGTGCCAGCAACTTGAATGCGCCACTCTTCACCGGGGAGCTGTTTTTT.

The V gene is TRBV18, the J gene TRBJ2-4; possible D gene TRBD2, 5 bases. V lost 0 bases and J lost 4, with 10 bases in between. There are 15 residues in the CDR3. Germline V gives CDR1 KGHSH, CDR2 LQKENI. The CDR3 loop reads CASSPPMEAKNIQYF. CDR3 DNA: TGTGCCAGCTCACCACCGATGGAGGCAAAAAACATTCAGTACTTC.

This sequence joins TRBV4-2 and TRBJ2-1; TRBD1 or TRBD2 may be the D gene (5 bases each). Trimming removed 5 bases from V and 7 bases from J, with 18 bases in between. In germline, CDR1 is LGHNA, CDR2 YNFKEQ. The length of the CDR3 is 15 residues. As DNA, the CDR3 is TGTGCCAGCAGCTCCCCGGGACCCATCGAGAATGAGCAGTTCTTC. Its protein is CASSSPGPIENEQFF.

The chain couples TRBV6-1 to TRBJ2-7, with D possibly TRBD1 on 5 matching bases. The CDR3 extends over 13 amino acids. V lost 4 bases and J 6 bases, leaving 13 bases between the germline ends. In germline, CDR1 is MNHNS, CDR2 SASEGT. The CDR3 reads CASSGRDRPEQYF. The CDR3 nucleotides are TGTGCCAGCAGTGGGAGAGACAGACCCGAGCAGTACTTC.

The chain uses TRBV5-1 and TRBJ2-5, with unresolved D. The V end lost 0 bases, the J end lost 5 bases, and 8 bases lay between the germline ends. The CDR3 length is 13 residues. Germline loops: CDR1 SGHRS, CDR2 YFSETQ. The CDR3 DNA sequence: TGCGCCAGCAGCTTGGACCTACCGGAGACCCAGTACTTC. Protein sequence: CASSLDLPETQYF. The full variable domain, in which reference TRBV5-1 and TRBJ2-5 provide the parts outside the CDR3, is KAGVTQTPRYLIKTRGQQVTLSCSPISGHRSVSWYQQTPGQGLQFLFEYFSETQRNKGNFPGRFSGRQFSNSRSEMNVSTLELGDSALYLCASSLDLPETQYFGPGTRLLVL.

The genes are TRBV27 and TRBJ1-3; D gene uncertain. CDR3 length equals 14 residues. The germline V gene encodes CDR1 MNHEY and CDR2 SMNVEV (reference sequence). V gave up 4 bases and J gave up 0 bases, with 7 bases separating them. CDR3 sequence: CASSSRPSGNTIYF. In nucleotides, the CDR3 is TGTGCCAGCAGTTCCAGACCCTCTGGAAACACCATATATTTT.

This chain connects TRBV2 to TRBJ2-7; D ambiguous. Germline V gives CDR1 SNHLY, CDR2 FYNNEI. The length of the CDR3 is 12 residues. Deletions cut 7 bases from V and 3 bases from J, with 10 bases between. CDR3 nucleotide sequence: TGTGCCAGCACCTCTACCAGCTACGAGCAGTACTTC. Amino acids: CASTSTSYEQYF.